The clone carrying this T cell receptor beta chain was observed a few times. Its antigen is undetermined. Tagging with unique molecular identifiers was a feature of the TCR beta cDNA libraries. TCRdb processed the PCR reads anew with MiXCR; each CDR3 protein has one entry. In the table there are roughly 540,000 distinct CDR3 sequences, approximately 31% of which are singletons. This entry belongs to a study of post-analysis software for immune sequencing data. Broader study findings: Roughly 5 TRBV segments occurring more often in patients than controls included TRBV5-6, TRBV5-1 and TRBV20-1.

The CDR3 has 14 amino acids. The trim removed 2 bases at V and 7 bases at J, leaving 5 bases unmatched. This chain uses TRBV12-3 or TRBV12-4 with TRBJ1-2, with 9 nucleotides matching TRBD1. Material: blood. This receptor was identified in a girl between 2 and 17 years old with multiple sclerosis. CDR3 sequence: CASSLNRGLVGYTF. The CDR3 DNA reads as TGTGCCAGCAGTTTAAACAGGGGGCTAGTTGGCTACACCTTC.